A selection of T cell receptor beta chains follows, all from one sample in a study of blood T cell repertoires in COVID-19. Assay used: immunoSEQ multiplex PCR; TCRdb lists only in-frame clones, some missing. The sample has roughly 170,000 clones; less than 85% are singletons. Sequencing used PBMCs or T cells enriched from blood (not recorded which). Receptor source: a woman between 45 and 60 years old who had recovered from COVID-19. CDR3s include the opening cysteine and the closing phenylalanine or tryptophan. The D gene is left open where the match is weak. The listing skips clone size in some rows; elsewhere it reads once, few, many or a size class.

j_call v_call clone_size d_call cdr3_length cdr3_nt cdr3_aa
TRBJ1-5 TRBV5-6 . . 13 TGTGCCAGCAGCCCCGCGGGGGGCCAGCCCCAGCATTTT CASSPAGGQPQHF
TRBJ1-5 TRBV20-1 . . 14 TGCAGTGCTAGTAACCGGGGGTTTAATCAGCCCCAGCATTTT CSASNRGFNQPQHF
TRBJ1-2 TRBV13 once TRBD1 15 TGTGCCAGCAGCTTAGGGGGACAGGGAGTGGGCGGCTACACCTTC CASSLGGQGVGGYTF
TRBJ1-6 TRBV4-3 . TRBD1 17 TGCGCCAGCAGCCAAGATCTAGACAGGGATATCGGTTCACCCCTCCACTTT CASSQDLDRDIGSPLHF
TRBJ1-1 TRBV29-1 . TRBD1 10 TGCAGCGTCGTGACAGGGAATGCTTTCTTT CSVVTGNAFF
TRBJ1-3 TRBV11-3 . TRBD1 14 TGTGCCGGGACAGGGGGGTCTGTAGGAAACACCATATATTTT CAGTGGSVGNTIYF
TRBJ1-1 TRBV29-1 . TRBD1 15 TGCAGCGTTGGTGATCGACAGGGGTTGTTCACTGAAGCTTTCTTT CSVGDRQGLFTEAFF
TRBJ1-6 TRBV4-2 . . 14 TGTGCCAGCAGCCAAGGGGGGGTCAATTCACCCCTCCACTTT CASSQGGVNSPLHF
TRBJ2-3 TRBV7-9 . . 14 TGTGCCAGCACTGCCGGAGAAAGCACAGATACGCAGTATTTT CASTAGESTDTQYF
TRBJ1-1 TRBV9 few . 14 TGTGCCAGCAGCGTCCTCACAGGGAACACTGAAGCTTTCTTT CASSVLTGNTEAFF
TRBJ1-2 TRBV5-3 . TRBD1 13 TGTGCCACCCCGACAGGGGTTGGTCATGGCTACACCTTC CATPTGVGHGYTF
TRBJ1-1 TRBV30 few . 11 TGTGCCTGGAGTGTACTGAGAGAAGCTTTCTTT CAWSVLREAFF
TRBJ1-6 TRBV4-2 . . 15 TGTGCCAGCAGCCAAGTGGGCCAGTTTAATTCACCCCTCCACTTT CASSQVGQFNSPLHF
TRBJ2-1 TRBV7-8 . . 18 TGTGCCAGCAGCTTAATCTGGGCCGGCCCAGAACCATACAATGAGCAGTTCTTC CASSLIWAGPEPYNEQFF
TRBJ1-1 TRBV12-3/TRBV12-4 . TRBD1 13 TGTGCCAGCACCACAACACAGGGGAATCGGGCTTTCTTT CASTTTQGNRAFF
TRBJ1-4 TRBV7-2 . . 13 TGTGCCAGCAGCGCCCGGAGTAATGAAAAACTGTTTTTT CASSARSNEKLFF
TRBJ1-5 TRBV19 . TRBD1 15 TGTGCCAGTAGTATAGGGTGGCAGGGGGACCAGCCCCAGCATTTT CASSIGWQGDQPQHF
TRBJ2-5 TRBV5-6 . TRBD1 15 TGTGCCAGCAGGATTGGGGGGACAGGCGAAGAGACCCAGTACTTC CASRIGGTGEETQYF
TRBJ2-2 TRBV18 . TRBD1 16 TGTGCCAGCTCGCCCTTGGGACAGGGGAACACCGGGGAGCTGTTTTTT CASSPLGQGNTGELFF
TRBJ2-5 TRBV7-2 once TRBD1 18 TGTGCCAGCAGCTTATGGGACAGGGGAGTGGTGTTCCAAGAGACCCAGTACTTC CASSLWDRGVVFQETQYF
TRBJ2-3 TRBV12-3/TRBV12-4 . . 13 TGTGCCAGCAGAGGACTAAGCACAGATACGCAGTATTTT CASRGLSTDTQYF
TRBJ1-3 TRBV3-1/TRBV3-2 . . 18 TGTGCCAGCAGCCAAGGTCGGTACAGGGACCTCTCCGGAAACACCATATATTTT CASSQGRYRDLSGNTIYF
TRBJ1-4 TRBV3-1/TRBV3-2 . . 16 TGTGCCAGCAGCCATGGGGGGACTGCAACTAATGAAAAACTGTTTTTT CASSHGGTATNEKLFF
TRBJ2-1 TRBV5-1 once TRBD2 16 TGCGCCAGCAGCTTGACTACTAGCGTTTCTTACAATGAGCAGTTCTTC CASSLTTSVSYNEQFF